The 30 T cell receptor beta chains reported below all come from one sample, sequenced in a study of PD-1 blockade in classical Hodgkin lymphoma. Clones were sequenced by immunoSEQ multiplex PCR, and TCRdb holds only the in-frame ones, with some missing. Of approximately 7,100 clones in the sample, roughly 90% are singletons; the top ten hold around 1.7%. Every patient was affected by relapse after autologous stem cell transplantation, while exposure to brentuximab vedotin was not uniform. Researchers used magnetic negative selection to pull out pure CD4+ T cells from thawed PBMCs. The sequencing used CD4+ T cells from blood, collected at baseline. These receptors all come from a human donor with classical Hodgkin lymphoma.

DNA of the CDR3: TGTGCCAGCAGTTTTAGGAACCGAGGTGGCAATCAGCCCCAGCATTTT. This sequence encodes CASSFRNRGGNQPQHF. V gene TRBV27 combines with J gene TRBJ1-5; no clear D gene. Germline V gives CDR1 MNHEY, CDR2 SMNVEV (reference sequence). Trimming removed 3 bases from V and 2 bases from J, with 14 bases in between. The length of the CDR3 is 16 residues.

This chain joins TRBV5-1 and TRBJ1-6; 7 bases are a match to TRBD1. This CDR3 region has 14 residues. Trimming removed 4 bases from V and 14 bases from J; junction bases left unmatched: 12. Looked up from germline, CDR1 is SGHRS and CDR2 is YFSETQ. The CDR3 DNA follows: TGCGCCAGCAGCCGGGGACAGTTCCCCATGGCCCTCCACTTT. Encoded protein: CASSRGQFPMALHF.

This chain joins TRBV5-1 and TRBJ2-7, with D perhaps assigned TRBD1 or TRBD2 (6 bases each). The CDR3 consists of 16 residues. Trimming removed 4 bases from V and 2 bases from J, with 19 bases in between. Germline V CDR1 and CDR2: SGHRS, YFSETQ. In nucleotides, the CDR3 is TGCGCCAGCAGCCCGCCTCCCAGGGGAGGAACCTACGAGCAGTACTTC. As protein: CASSPPPRGGTYEQYF.

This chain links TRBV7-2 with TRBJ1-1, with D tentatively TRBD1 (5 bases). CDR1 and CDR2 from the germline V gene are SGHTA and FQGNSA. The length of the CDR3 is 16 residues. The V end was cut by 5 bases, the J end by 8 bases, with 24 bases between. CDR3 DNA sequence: TGTGCCAGCAGCATCAGTAATGGGGCGGACCCGGGCGAAGCTTTCTTT. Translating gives CASSISNGADPGEAFF.

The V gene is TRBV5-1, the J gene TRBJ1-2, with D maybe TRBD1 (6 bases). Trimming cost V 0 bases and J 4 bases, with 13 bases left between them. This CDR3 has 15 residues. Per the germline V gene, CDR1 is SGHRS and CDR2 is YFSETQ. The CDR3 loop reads CASSLGNRALYGYTF. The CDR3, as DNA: TGCGCCAGCAGCTTGGGGAACAGGGCCCTCTATGGCTACACCTTC.

The CDR3 DNA reads TGTGCCAGCAGGTACACAGGGGGCCACTATGGCTACACCTTC. Its protein product is CASRYTGGHYGYTF. J is TRBJ1-2 and V is TRBV28; 9 nucleotides line up with TRBD1. V gave up 6 bases and J gave up 3 bases; unmatched junction bases: 5. The CDR3 extends over 14 amino acids. Per germline, CDR1 MDHEN and CDR2 SYDVKM.

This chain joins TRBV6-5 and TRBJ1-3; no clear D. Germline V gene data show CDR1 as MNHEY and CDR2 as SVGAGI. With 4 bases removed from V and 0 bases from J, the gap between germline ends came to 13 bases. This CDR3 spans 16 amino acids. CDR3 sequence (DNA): TGTGCCAGCAGTTTGACACGAACTAGCTCTGGAAACACCATATATTTT. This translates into CASSLTRTSSGNTIYF.

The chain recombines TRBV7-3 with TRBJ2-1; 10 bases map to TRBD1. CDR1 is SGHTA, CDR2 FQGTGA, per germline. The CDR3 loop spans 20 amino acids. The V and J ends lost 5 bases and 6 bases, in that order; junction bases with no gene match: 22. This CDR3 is CASSQRTGQGFRVVGNEQFF. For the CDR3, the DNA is TGTGCCAGCAGCCAAAGGACGGGACAGGGGTTTCGGGTGGTAGGCAATGAGCAGTTCTTC.

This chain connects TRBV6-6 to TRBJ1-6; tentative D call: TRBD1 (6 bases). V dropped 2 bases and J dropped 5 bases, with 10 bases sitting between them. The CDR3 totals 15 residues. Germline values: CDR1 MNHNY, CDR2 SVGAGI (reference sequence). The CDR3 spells CASSYPQGNNSPLHF. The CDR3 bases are TGTGCCAGCAGTTACCCACAGGGAAATAATTCACCCCTCCACTTT.

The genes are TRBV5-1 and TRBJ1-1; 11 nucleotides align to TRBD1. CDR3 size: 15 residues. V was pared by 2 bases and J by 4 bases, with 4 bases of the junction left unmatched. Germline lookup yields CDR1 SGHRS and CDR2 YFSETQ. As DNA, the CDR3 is TGCGCCAGCAGCTTTGGGACAGGGGGAACCACTGAAGCTTTCTTT. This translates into CASSFGTGGTTEAFF.

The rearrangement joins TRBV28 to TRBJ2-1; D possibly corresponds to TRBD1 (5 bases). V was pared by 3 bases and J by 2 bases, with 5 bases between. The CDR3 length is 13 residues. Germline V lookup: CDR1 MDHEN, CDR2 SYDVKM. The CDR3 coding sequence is TGTGCCAGCAGTTTGACAGCCTACAATGAGCAGTTCTTC. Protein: CASSLTAYNEQFF.

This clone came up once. The DNA for the CDR3 is TGTGCCAGCAGTCCTGGACAGGCCAATACGCAGTATTTT. Translating it yields CASSPGQANTQYF. The chain carries TRBV2 and TRBJ2-3; TRBD1 matches at 7 bases. CDR3 size: 13 residues. Per germline, CDR1 SNHLY and CDR2 FYNNEI. Trimming cost V 5 bases and J 7 bases; bases outside gene matches: 6. Complete variable domain (other parts from reference TRBV2 and TRBJ2-3): EPEVTQTPSHQVTQMGQEVILRCVPISNHLYFYWYRQILGQKVEFLVSFYNNEISEKSEIFDDQFSVERPDGSNFTLKIRSTKLEDSAMYFCASSPGQANTQYFGPGTRLTVL.

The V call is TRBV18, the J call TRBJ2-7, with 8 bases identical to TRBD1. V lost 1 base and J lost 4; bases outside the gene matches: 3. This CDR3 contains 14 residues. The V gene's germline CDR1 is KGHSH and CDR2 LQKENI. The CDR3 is CASSPRTGKYEQYF. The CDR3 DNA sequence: TGTGCCAGCTCACCACGGACAGGGAAATACGAGCAGTACTTC.

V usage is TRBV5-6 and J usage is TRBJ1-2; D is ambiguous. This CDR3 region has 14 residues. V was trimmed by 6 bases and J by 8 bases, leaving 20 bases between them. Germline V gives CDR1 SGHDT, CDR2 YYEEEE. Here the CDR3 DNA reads TGTGCCAGCAAGTTGGCACTGGGCTCGGACGGCTACACCTTC. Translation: CASKLALGSDGYTF.

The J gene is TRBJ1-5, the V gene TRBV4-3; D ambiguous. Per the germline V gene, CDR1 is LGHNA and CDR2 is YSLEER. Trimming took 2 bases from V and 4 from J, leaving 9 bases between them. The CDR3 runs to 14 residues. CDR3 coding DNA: TGCGCCAGCAGCCAAAATCCCGCAAATCAGCCCCAGCATTTT. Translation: CASSQNPANQPQHF.

The CDR3 sequence: CATSRDWLAGAQETQYF. The DNA for the CDR3 is TGTGCCACCAGCAGAGATTGGCTAGCGGGAGCTCAAGAGACCCAGTACTTC. The rearrangement links TRBV15 to TRBJ2-5; 10 nucleotides align to TRBD2. The CDR3 is made up of 17 amino acids. The germline gives CDR1 LNHNV, CDR2 YYDKDF (reference sequence). After removal of 0 bases from V and 2 bases from J, the junction contained 6 bases not matched to a gene.

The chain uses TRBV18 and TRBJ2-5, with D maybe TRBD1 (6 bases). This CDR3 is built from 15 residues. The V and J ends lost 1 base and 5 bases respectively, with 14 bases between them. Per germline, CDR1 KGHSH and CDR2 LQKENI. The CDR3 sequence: CASSPQQGITETQYF. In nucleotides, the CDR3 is TGTGCCAGCTCACCACAACAGGGAATAACGGAGACCCAGTACTTC.

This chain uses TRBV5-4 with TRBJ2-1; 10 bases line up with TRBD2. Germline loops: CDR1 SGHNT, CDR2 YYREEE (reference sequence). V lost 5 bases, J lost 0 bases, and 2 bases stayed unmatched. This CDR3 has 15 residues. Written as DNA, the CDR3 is TGTGCCAGCAGTAGCGGGAGGAGCTCCTACAATGAGCAGTTCTTC. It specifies CASSSGRSSYNEQFF.

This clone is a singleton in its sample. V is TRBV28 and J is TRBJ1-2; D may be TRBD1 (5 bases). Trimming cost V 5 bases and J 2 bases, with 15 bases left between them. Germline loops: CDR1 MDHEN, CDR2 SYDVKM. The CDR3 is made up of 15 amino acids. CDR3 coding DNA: TGTGCCAGCAGTCCACCGGTCGGGGCCAACTATGGCTACACCTTC. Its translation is CASSPPVGANYGYTF.

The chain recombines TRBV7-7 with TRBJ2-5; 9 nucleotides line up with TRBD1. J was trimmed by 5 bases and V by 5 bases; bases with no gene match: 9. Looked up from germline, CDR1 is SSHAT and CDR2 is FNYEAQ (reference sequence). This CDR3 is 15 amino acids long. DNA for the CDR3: TGTGCCAGCAGCCGAAATACAGGGGGCCAGGAGACCCAGTACTTC. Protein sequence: CASSRNTGGQETQYF.

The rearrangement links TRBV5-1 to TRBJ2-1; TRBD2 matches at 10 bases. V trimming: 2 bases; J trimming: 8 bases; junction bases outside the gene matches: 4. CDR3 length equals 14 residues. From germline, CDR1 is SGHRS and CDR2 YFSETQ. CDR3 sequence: CASSLAGGPHEQFF. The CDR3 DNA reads TGCGCCAGCAGCTTAGCGGGGGGGCCCCATGAGCAGTTCTTC.

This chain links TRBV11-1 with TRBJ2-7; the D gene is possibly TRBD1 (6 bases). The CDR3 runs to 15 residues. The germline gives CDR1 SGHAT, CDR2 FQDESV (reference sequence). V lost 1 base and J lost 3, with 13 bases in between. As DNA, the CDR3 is TGTGCCAGCAGCTTAGGCGTTGGGACAAACTACGAGCAGTACTTC. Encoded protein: CASSLGVGTNYEQYF. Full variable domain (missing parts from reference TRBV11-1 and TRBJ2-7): EAEVAQSPRYKITEKSQAVAFWCDPISGHATLYWYRQILGQGPELLVQFQDESVVDDSQLPKDRFSAERLKGVDSTLKIQPAELGDSAMYLCASSLGVGTNYEQYFGPGTRLTVT.

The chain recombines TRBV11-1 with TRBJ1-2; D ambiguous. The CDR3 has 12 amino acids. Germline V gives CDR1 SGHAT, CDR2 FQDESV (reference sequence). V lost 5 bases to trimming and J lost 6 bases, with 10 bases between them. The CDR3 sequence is CASSPLENGYTF. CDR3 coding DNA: TGTGCCAGCAGCCCTTTGGAGAATGGCTACACCTTC.

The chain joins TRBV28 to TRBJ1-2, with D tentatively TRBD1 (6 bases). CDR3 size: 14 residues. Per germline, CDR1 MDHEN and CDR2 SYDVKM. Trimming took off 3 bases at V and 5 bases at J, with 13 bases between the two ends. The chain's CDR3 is CASSFSDRRYGYTF. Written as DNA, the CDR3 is TGTGCCAGCAGTTTCAGCGACAGGCGGTATGGCTACACCTTC.

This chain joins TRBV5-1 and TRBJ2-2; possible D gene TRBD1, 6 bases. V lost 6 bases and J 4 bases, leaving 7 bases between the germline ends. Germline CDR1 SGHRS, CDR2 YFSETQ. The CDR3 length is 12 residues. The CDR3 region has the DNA TGCGCCAGCAACAGGGTCACCGGGGAGCTGTTTTTT. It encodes CASNRVTGELFF.

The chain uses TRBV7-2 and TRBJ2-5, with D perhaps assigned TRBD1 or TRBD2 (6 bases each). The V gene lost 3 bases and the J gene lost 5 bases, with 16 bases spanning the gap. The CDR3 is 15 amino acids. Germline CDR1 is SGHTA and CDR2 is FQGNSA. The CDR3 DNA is TGTGCCAGCAGCTTTGGGGGCCGGAGGGGGGAGACCCAGTACTTC. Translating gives CASSFGGRRGETQYF.

The DNA of the CDR3 is TGTGCCAGCAGCTCACCAGGGGGCGCTGCCTACGAGCAGTACTTC. Its translation: CASSSPGGAAYEQYF. The chain is built from TRBV5-4 and TRBJ2-7, with 8 nucleotides matching TRBD1. The J segment lost 2 bases and the V segment lost 3 bases, leaving 7 bases of the junction unmatched. This CDR3 spans 15 amino acids. Germline values: CDR1 SGHNT, CDR2 YYREEE (reference sequence).

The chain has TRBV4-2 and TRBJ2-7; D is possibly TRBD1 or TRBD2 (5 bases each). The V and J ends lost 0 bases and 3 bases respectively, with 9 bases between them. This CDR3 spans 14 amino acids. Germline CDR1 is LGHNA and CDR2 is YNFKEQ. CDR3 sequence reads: CASSQDRDGYEQYF. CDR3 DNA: TGTGCCAGCAGCCAAGATCGGGACGGCTACGAGCAGTACTTC.

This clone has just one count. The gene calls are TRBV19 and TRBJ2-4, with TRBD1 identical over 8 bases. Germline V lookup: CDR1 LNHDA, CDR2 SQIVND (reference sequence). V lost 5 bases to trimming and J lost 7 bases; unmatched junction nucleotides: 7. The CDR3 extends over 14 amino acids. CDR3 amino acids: CASSPLDRENIQYF. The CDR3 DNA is TGTGCCAGTAGTCCCCTGGACAGGGAGAACATTCAGTACTTC.

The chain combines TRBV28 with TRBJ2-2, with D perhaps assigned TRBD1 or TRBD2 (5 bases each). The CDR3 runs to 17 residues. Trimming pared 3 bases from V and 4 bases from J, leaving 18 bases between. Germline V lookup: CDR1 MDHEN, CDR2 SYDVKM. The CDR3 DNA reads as TGTGCCAGCAGTTTGATGCCGGGGCAGCCCCGCACCGGGGAGCTGTTTTTT. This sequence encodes CASSLMPGQPRTGELFF.